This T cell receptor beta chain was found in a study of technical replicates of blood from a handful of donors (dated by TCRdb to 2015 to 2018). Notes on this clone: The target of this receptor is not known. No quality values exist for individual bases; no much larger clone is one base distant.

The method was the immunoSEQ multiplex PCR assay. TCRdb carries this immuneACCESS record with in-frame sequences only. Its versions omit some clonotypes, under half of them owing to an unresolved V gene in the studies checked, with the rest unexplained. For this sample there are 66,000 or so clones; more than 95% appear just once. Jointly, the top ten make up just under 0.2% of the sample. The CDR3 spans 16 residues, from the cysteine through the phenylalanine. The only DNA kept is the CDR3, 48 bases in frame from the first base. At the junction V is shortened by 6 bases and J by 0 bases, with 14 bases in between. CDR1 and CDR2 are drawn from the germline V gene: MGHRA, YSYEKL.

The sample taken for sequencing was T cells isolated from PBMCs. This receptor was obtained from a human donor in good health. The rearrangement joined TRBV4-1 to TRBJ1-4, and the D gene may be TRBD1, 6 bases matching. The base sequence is TGCGCCAGCAGGAGGGGGGGGATTGCAACTAATGAAAAACTGTTTTTT. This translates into CASRRGGIATNEKLFF.